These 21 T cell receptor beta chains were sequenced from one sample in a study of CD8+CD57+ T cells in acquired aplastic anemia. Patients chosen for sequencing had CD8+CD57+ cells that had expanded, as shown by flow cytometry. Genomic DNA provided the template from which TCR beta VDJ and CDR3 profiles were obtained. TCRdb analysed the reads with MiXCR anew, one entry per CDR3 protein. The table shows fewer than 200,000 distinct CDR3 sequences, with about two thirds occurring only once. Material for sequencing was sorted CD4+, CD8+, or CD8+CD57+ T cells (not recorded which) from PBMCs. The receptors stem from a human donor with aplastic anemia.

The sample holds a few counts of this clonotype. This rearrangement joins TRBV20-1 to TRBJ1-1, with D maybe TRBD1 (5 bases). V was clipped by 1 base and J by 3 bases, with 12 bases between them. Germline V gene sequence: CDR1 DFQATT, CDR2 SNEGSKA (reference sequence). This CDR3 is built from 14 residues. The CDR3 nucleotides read TGCAGTGCTAGAGCCTTGGCGGGGGACACTGAAGCTTTCTTT. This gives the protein CSARALAGDTEAFF.

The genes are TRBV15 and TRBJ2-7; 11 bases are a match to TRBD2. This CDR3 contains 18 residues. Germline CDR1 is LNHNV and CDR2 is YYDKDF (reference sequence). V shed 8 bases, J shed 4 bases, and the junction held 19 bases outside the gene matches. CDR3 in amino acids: CATYGQFSPTSGSYEQYF. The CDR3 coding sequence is TGTGCCACCTACGGACAGTTTAGCCCTACTAGCGGGAGTTACGAGCAGTACTTC.

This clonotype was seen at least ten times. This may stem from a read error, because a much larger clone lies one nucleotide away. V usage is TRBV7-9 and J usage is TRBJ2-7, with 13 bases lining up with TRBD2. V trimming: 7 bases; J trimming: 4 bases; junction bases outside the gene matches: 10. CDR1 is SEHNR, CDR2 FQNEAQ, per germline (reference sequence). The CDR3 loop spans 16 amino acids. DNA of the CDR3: TGTGCCAGCAACTCCCACGGACTAGCGGGAGAATACGAGCAGTACTTC. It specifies CASNSHGLAGEYEQYF.

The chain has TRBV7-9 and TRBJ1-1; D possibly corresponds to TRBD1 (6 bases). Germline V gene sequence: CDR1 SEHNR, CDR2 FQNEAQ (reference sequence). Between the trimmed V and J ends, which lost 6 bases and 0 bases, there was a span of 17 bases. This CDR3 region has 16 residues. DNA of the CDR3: TGTGCCAGCAGTCCCGACCTAGGGACATTGAACACTGAAGCTTTCTTT. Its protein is CASSPDLGTLNTEAFF.

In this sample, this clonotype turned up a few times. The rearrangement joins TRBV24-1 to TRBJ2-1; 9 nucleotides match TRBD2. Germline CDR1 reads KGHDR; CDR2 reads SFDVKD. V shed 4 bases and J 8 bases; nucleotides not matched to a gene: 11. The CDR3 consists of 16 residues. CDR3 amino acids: CATSDPSAGGRDEQFF. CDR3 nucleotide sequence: TGTGCCACCAGTGACCCTAGCGCGGGAGGGCGGGATGAGCAGTTCTTC.

This CDR3 is CSASQGVTQPQHF. CDR3 bases: TGCAGTGCTAGCCAGGGGGTAACGCAGCCCCAGCATTTT. The genes are TRBV20-1 and TRBJ1-5; 7 bases match TRBD1. Germline loops: CDR1 DFQATT, CDR2 SNEGSKA (reference sequence). V was pared by 3 bases and J by 7 bases, with 6 bases of the junction left unmatched. This CDR3 region has 13 residues.

CDR3 loop: CSARSRGDGYTF. The CDR3 DNA sequence: TGCAGTGCTAGGAGTCGGGGCGATGGCTACACCTTC. The J gene is TRBJ1-2, the V gene TRBV20-1, with a weak D call TRBD1 (5 bases). This CDR3 region has 12 residues. V lost 3 bases to trimming and J lost 6 bases, with 11 bases between them. Germline CDR1 is DFQATT and CDR2 is SNEGSKA (reference sequence).

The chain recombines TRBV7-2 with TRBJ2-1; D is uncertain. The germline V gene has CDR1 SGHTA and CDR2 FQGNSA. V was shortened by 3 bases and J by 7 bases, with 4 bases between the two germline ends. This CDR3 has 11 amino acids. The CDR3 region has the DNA TGTGCCAGCAGCTTTAGAAATGAGCAGTTCTTC. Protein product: CASSFRNEQFF.

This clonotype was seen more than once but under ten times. CDR3 region: CASSLGRVGEAFF. DNA of the CDR3: TGTGCCAGCAGCTTGGGAAGGGTGGGTGAAGCTTTCTTT. This chain links TRBV7-9 with TRBJ1-1; the D is unclear. Germline values: CDR1 SEHNR, CDR2 FQNEAQ (reference sequence). V was clipped by 3 bases and J by 7 bases, with 12 bases between them. CDR3 size: 13 residues.

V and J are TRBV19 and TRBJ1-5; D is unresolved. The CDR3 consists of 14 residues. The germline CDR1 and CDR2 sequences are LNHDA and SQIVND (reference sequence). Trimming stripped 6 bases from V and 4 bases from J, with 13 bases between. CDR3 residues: CASSPLLGNQPQHF. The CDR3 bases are TGTGCCAGTAGCCCTCTACTAGGGAATCAGCCCCAGCATTTT.

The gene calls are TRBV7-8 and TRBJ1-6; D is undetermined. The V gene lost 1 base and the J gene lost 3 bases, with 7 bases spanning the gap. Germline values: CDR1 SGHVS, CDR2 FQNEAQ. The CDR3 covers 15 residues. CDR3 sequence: CASSLGRDYNSPLHF. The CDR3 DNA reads TGTGCCAGCAGCTTAGGGCGGGACTATAATTCACCCCTCCACTTT.

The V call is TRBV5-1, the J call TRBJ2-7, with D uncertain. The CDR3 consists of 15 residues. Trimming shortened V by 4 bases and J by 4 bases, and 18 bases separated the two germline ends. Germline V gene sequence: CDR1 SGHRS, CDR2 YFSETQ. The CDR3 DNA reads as TGCGCCAGCAGCCTCGCAGTAGGAATCGGGTACGAGCAGTACTTC. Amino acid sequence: CASSLAVGIGYEQYF.

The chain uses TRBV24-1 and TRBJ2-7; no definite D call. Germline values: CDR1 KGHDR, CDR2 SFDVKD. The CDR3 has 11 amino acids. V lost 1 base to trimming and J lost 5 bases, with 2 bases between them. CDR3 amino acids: CATSDFHEQYF. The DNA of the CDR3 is TGTGCCACCAGTGATTTTCACGAGCAGTACTTC.

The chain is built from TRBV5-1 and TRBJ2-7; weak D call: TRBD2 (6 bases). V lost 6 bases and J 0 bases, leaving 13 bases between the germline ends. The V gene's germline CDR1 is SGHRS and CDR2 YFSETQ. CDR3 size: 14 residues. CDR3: CASTIARGSYEQYF. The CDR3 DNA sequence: TGCGCCAGCACCATAGCGCGGGGCTCCTACGAGCAGTACTTC. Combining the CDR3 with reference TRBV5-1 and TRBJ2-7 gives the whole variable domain KAGVTQTPRYLIKTRGQQVTLSCSPISGHRSVSWYQQTPGQGLQFLFEYFSETQRNKGNFPGRFSGRQFSNSRSEMNVSTLELGDSALYLCASTIARGSYEQYFGPGTRLTVT.

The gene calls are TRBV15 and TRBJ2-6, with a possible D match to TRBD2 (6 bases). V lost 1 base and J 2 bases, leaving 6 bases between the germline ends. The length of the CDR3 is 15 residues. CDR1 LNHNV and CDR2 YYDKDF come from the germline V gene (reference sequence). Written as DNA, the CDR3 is TGTGCCACCAGCAGAGGGGGGGCTGGGGCCAACGTCCTGACTTTC. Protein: CATSRGGAGANVLTF.

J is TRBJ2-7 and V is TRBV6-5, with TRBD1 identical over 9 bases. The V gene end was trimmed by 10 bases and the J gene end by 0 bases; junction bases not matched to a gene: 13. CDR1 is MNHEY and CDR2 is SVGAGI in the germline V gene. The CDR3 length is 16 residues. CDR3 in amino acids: CATRTVGTGNSYEQYF. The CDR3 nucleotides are TGTGCCACCAGAACCGTTGGGACAGGGAACTCCTACGAGCAGTACTTC.

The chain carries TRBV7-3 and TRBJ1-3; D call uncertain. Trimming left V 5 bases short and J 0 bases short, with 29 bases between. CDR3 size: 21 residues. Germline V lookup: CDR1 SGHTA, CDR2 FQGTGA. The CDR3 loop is CASSPDTPPEQRHDSGNTIYF. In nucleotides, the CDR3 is TGTGCCAGCAGCCCCGATACCCCCCCGGAACAGAGACACGACTCTGGAAACACCATATATTTT. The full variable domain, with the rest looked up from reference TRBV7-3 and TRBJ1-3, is GAGVSQTPSNKVTEKGKYVELRCDPISGHTALYWYRQSLGQGPEFLIYFQGTGAADDSGLPNDRFFAVRPEGSVSTLKIQRTERGDSAVYLCASSPDTPPEQRHDSGNTIYFGEGSWLTVV.

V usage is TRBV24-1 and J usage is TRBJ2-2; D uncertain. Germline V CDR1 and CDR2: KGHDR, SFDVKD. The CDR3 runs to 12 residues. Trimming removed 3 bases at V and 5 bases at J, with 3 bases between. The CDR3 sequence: CATSDSTGELFF. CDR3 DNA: TGTGCCACCAGTGATAGTACCGGGGAGCTGTTTTTT.

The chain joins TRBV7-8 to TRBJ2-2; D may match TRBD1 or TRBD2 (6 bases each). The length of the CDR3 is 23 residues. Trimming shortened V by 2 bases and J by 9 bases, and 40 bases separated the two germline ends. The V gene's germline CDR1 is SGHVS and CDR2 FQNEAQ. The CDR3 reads CASSLLPWGAQYQETQYFRELFF. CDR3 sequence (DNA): TGTGCCAGCAGCTTACTCCCTTGGGGGGCTCAGTACCAAGAGACCCAGTACTTCAGGGAGCTGTTTTTT.

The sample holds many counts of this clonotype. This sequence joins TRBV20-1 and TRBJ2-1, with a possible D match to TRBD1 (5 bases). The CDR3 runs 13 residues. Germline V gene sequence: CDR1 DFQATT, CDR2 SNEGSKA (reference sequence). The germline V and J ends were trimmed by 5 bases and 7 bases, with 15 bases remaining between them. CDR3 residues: CSAPPGTGNEQFF. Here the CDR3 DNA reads TGCAGTGCTCCACCCGGCACAGGAAATGAGCAGTTCTTC.

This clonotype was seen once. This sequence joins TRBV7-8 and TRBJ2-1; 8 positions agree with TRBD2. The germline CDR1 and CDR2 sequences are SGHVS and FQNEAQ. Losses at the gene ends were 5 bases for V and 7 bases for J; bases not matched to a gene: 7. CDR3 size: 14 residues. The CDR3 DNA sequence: TGTGCCAGCAGCGTTGGACTAGCAGCAAATGAGCAGTTCTTC. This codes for CASSVGLAANEQFF.